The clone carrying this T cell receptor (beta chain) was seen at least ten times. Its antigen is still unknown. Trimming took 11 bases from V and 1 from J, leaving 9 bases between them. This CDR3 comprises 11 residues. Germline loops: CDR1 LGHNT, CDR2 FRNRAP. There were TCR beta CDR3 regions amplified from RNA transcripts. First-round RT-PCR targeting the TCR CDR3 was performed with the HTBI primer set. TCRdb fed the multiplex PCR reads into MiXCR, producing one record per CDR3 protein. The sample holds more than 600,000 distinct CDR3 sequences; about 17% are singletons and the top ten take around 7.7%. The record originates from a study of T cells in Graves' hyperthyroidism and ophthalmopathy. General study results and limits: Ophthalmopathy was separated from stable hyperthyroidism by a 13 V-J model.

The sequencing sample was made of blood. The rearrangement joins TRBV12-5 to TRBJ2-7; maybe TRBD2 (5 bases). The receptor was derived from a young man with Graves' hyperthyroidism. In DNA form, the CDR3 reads TGTGCTGCAAGCGGTTCCTACGAGCAGTACTTC. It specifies CAASGSYEQYF. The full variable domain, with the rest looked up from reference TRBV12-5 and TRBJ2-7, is DARVTQTPRHKVTEMGQEVTMRCQPILGHNTVFWYRQTMMQGLELLAYFRNRAPLDDSGMPKDRFSAEMPDATLATLKIQPSEPRDSAVYFCAASGSYEQYFGPGTRLTVT.